Presented here are 32 T cell receptor beta chains from one specimen sequenced in a study of blood T cell repertoires in COVID-19. Assay used: immunoSEQ multiplex PCR; TCRdb lists only in-frame clones, some missing. Of about 200,000 clones listed, 80% are singletons. The specimen sequenced was peripheral blood. Receptors were obtained from a human donor in a cohort sampled during active COVID-19.

V is TRBV7-8 and J is TRBJ2-7; 9 nucleotides match TRBD1. Germline CDR1 and CDR2: SGHVS and FQNEAQ. The CDR3 runs to 15 residues. Trimming at V came to 2 bases and at J to 5 bases, leaving 7 bases not matched to a gene. The CDR3 DNA is TGTGCCAGCAGCTTAAACCGGGACAGGGCCCACGAGCAGTACTTC. It codes for CASSLNRDRAHEQYF.

The J gene is TRBJ1-3, the V gene TRBV6-6; the D gene is possibly TRBD1 (6 bases). The CDR3 covers 15 residues. The V end lost 5 bases, the J end lost 7 bases, and 18 bases lay between the germline ends. Germline lookup yields CDR1 MNHNY and CDR2 SVGAGI (reference sequence). The CDR3 sequence is CASSQPDRARNTIYF. The CDR3 bases are TGTGCCAGCAGTCAACCGGACAGAGCCCGGAACACCATATATTTT.

This sequence joins TRBV29-1 and TRBJ1-1; 7 positions match TRBD1. V trimming: 5 bases; J trimming: 9 bases; junction bases outside the gene matches: 12. Germline CDR1 SQVTM, CDR2 ANQGSEA. The CDR3 contains 13 residues. CDR3 in amino acids: CSVPQQGKQKAFF. CDR3 nucleotides: TGCAGCGTTCCCCAACAGGGGAAGCAGAAAGCTTTCTTT.

This chain uses TRBV7-3 with TRBJ2-7, with 9 bases fitting TRBD1. From germline, CDR1 is SGHTA and CDR2 FQGTGA. The CDR3 totals 15 residues. V lost 4 bases to trimming and J lost 6 bases; unmatched junction nucleotides: 10. DNA for the CDR3: TGTGCCAGCAGCTACTCCGGGACAGGGTTGCGCGAGCAGTACTTC. Translating it yields CASSYSGTGLREQYF.

This chain links TRBV7-8 with TRBJ2-7, with 10 bases matching TRBD1. CDR1 is SGHVS and CDR2 is FQNEAQ in the germline V gene. Trimming cost V 6 bases and J 0 bases; bases outside gene matches: 5. The CDR3 totals 15 residues. CDR3 sequence: CASRKDRGSSYEQYF. The CDR3 bases are TGTGCCAGCAGAAAGGACAGGGGGAGCTCCTACGAGCAGTACTTC. Filled out from reference TRBV7-8 and TRBJ2-7, the complete variable domain reads GAGVSQSPRYKVAKRGQDVALRCDPISGHVSLFWYQQALGQGPEFLTYFQNEAQLDKSGLPSDRFFAERPEGSVSTLKIQRTQQEDSAVYLCASRKDRGSSYEQYFGPGTRLTVT.

This chain uses TRBV6-6 with TRBJ1-6; no clear D gene. The CDR3 sequence is 14 residues long. Trimming cost V 2 bases and J 6 bases, with 8 bases left between them. Looked up from germline, CDR1 is MNHNY and CDR2 is SVGAGI (reference sequence). The DNA of the CDR3 is TGTGCCAGCAGTTACGAAGCTTCTAATTCACCCCTCCACTTT. As protein: CASSYEASNSPLHF.

V usage is TRBV6-6 and J usage is TRBJ2-3; D unresolved. This CDR3 spans 14 amino acids. The V gene's germline CDR1 is MNHNY and CDR2 SVGAGI (reference sequence). Trimming took 1 base from V and 4 from J, leaving 9 bases between them. The CDR3 DNA reads TGTGCCAGCAGTTACTACCCACTATCAGATACGCAGTATTTT. Protein product: CASSYYPLSDTQYF.

V usage is TRBV2 and J usage is TRBJ1-1; the D gene is possibly TRBD1 (6 bases). Germline V gene data show CDR1 as SNHLY and CDR2 as FYNNEI. V gave up 5 bases and J gave up 4 bases, with 14 bases separating them. The CDR3 length is 14 residues. The CDR3 coding sequence is TGTGCCAGCAGTTCTCGGGACACCGGCACTGAAGCTTTCTTT. The encoded protein is CASSSRDTGTEAFF.

The chain is built from TRBV9 and TRBJ1-1, with 8 bases aligning to TRBD1. Per the germline V gene, CDR1 is SGDLS and CDR2 is YYNGEE. The CDR3 sequence is 16 residues long. V was clipped by 4 bases and J by 6 bases; unmatched bases: 14. CDR3 amino acids: CASSPTRRTGTPEAFF. The DNA of the CDR3 is TGTGCCAGCAGCCCGACCCGGCGGACAGGGACGCCTGAAGCTTTCTTT. The full variable domain, its missing parts supplied by reference TRBV9 and TRBJ1-1, is DSGVTQTPKHLITATGQRVTLRCSPRSGDLSVYWYQQSLDQGLQFLIQYYNGEERAKGNILERFSAQQFPDLHSELNLSSLELGDSALYFCASSPTRRTGTPEAFFGQGTRLTVV.

The gene calls are TRBV5-1 and TRBJ2-6, with 11 bases matching TRBD2. This CDR3 is built from 18 residues. CDR1 is SGHRS and CDR2 is YFSETQ in the germline V gene. After removal of 1 base from V and 0 bases from J, the junction contained 3 bases not matched to a gene. The CDR3 sequence: CASSLSTSGSSGANVLTF. DNA for the CDR3: TGCGCCAGCAGCTTGAGTACTAGCGGGAGCTCTGGGGCCAACGTCCTGACTTTC.

The chain combines TRBV19 with TRBJ2-7; TRBD2 matches 9 bases. There are 15 residues in the CDR3. After removal of 6 bases from V and 2 bases from J, the junction contained 8 bases not matched to a gene. Germline loops: CDR1 LNHDA, CDR2 SQIVND (reference sequence). The chain's CDR3 is CASRSAGGTPYEQYF. In nucleotides, the CDR3 is TGTGCCAGTAGGTCGGCGGGAGGGACCCCCTACGAGCAGTACTTC.

The genes are TRBV27 and TRBJ2-1, with TRBD2 identical over 9 bases. The CDR3 contains 13 residues. Germline V gene sequence: CDR1 MNHEY, CDR2 SMNVEV (reference sequence). Trimming took 3 bases from V and 7 from J; bases not matched to a gene: 1. In nucleotides, the CDR3 is TGTGCCAGCAGTTTGCTAGCGGGGAATGAGCAGTTCTTC. Its translation: CASSLLAGNEQFF.

V usage is TRBV28 and J usage is TRBJ2-7; perhaps TRBD2 as D (6 bases). The CDR3 runs to 13 residues. From germline, CDR1 is MDHEN and CDR2 SYDVKM. V lost 5 bases, J lost 3 bases, and 11 bases lay in between. This chain's CDR3 is CASSITSIYEQYF. CDR3 nucleotide sequence: TGTGCCAGCAGTATTACTAGCATCTACGAGCAGTACTTC.

This clone was counted a single time. J is TRBJ1-1 and V is TRBV11-1; 7 positions agree with TRBD1. Germline loops: CDR1 SGHAT, CDR2 FQDESV (reference sequence). Trimming took 5 bases from V and 3 from J; bases not matched to a gene: 3. The CDR3 sequence is 13 residues long. CDR3 bases: TGTGCCAGCAGCCAGACAGGGTACACTGAAGCTTTCTTT. Translated: CASSQTGYTEAFF.

The chain uses TRBV7-2 and TRBJ2-4; 11 bases are shared with TRBD2. V dropped 10 bases and J dropped 8; count of bases not matched to a gene: 10. The germline CDR1 and CDR2 sequences are SGHTA and FQGNSA. There are 14 residues in the CDR3. In DNA, the CDR3 is TGTGCCACCCGACTAGCGGGGTTTGGAGACATTCAGTACTTC. The encoded protein is CATRLAGFGDIQYF.

This clone was seen a few times. This sample also contains other DNA sequences that code for the same CDR3. The V gene is TRBV5-1, the J gene TRBJ1-2, with D possibly TRBD1 on 5 matching bases. CDR1 and CDR2 from the germline V gene are SGHRS and YFSETQ. This CDR3 has 12 residues. V gave up 2 bases and J gave up 4 bases, with 6 bases separating them. For the CDR3, the DNA is TGCGCCAGCAGCTTAGACAGCTATGGCTACACCTTC. Protein product: CASSLDSYGYTF. The full variable domain, in which reference TRBV5-1 and TRBJ1-2 provide the parts outside the CDR3, is KAGVTQTPRYLIKTRGQQVTLSCSPISGHRSVSWYQQTPGQGLQFLFEYFSETQRNKGNFPGRFSGRQFSNSRSEMNVSTLELGDSALYLCASSLDSYGYTFGSGTRLTVV.

This rearrangement joins TRBV7-9 to TRBJ1-4; tentative D call: TRBD1 (5 bases). The CDR3 is 15 amino acids. Germline CDR1 and CDR2: SEHNR and FQNEAQ (reference sequence). V lost 4 bases and J 8 bases, leaving 17 bases between the germline ends. For the CDR3, the DNA is TGTGCCAGCAGCTGGGGACTTACCTTAGGAGAAAAACTGTTTTTT. This encodes CASSWGLTLGEKLFF.

The CDR3 DNA follows: TGCGCCAGCAGCCAAGATCCGGGTTCTGGAAACACCATATATTTT. Its protein product is CASSQDPGSGNTIYF. This chain joins TRBV4-3 and TRBJ1-3; D uncertain. CDR1 LGHNA and CDR2 YSLEER come from the germline V gene. Trimming removed 0 bases from V and 1 base from J, with 7 bases in between. The CDR3 is made up of 15 amino acids.

This clone was seen only once. The rearrangement joins TRBV18 to TRBJ2-7, with 11 bases that match TRBD2. This CDR3 comprises 15 residues. V was pared by 4 bases and J by 3 bases, with 5 bases of the junction left unmatched. Per the germline V gene, CDR1 is KGHSH and CDR2 is LQKENI. The CDR3: CASSQTGTSGYEQYF. CDR3 coding DNA: TGTGCCAGCTCACAAACCGGGACTAGCGGCTACGAGCAGTACTTC.

The V call is TRBV9, the J call TRBJ2-7, with 10 bases aligning to TRBD2. Germline V gives CDR1 SGDLS, CDR2 YYNGEE. V lost 0 bases and J lost 2; bases outside the gene matches: 8. The CDR3 length is 17 residues. The DNA of the CDR3 is TGTGCCAGCAGCGTAGGAGCGGGAGGGCCTCTACCCTACGAGCAGTACTTC. Translated: CASSVGAGGPLPYEQYF. Full variable domain (outside the CDR3, taken from reference TRBV9 and TRBJ2-7): DSGVTQTPKHLITATGQRVTLRCSPRSGDLSVYWYQQSLDQGLQFLIQYYNGEERAKGNILERFSAQQFPDLHSELNLSSLELGDSALYFCASSVGAGGPLPYEQYFGPGTRLTVT.

The chain has TRBV7-2 and TRBJ2-2; TRBD2 is a possible D gene (6 bases). The V gene lost 5 bases and the J gene lost 4 bases, with 11 bases spanning the gap. The CDR3 is made up of 14 amino acids. Germline CDR1 is SGHTA and CDR2 is FQGNSA. Here the CDR3 reads CASSEGLITGELFF. CDR3 in DNA: TGTGCCAGCAGCGAGGGACTTATCACCGGGGAGCTGTTTTTT. Filled out from reference TRBV7-2 and TRBJ2-2, the complete variable domain reads GAGVSQSPSNKVTEKGKDVELRCDPISGHTALYWYRQSLGQGLEFLIYFQGNSAPDKSGLPSDRFSAERTGGSVSTLTIQRTQQEDSAVYLCASSEGLITGELFFGEGSRLTVL.

The V call is TRBV5-1, the J call TRBJ2-3, with 7 bases fitting TRBD2. Germline V gene sequence: CDR1 SGHRS, CDR2 YFSETQ. This CDR3 is 16 amino acids long. The V and J ends lost 0 bases and 2 bases, in that order; junction bases with no gene match: 6. The CDR3 coding sequence is TGCGCCAGCAGCTTGGGGACTAGGCGGTCCACAGATACGCAGTATTTT. This gives the protein CASSLGTRRSTDTQYF. The full variable domain, rest sourced from reference TRBV5-1 and TRBJ2-3, is KAGVTQTPRYLIKTRGQQVTLSCSPISGHRSVSWYQQTPGQGLQFLFEYFSETQRNKGNFPGRFSGRQFSNSRSEMNVSTLELGDSALYLCASSLGTRRSTDTQYFGPGTRLTVL.

The chain links TRBV28 to TRBJ1-5; 8 bases are a match to TRBD1. Trimming at V came to 6 bases and at J to 5 bases, leaving 3 bases not matched to a gene. There are 13 residues in the CDR3. CDR1 MDHEN and CDR2 SYDVKM come from the germline V gene. The chain's CDR3 is CASRLQGDQPQHF. CDR3 bases: TGTGCCAGCAGACTACAGGGGGATCAGCCCCAGCATTTT.

The chain employs TRBV6-2 or TRBV6-3 and TRBJ1-6, with D unclear. V lost 5 bases and J lost 6, with 14 bases in between. CDR3 length: 15 amino acids. Germline CDR1 is MNHEY and CDR2 is SVGEGT. The CDR3 protein is CASSAMTRANSPLHF. The CDR3 nucleotides are TGTGCCAGCAGTGCTATGACAAGAGCTAATTCACCCCTCCACTTT.

The V gene is TRBV28, the J gene TRBJ2-7; 8 bases align to TRBD2. Germline assignment: CDR1 MDHEN and CDR2 SYDVKM. The length of the CDR3 is 14 residues. The V segment lost 2 bases and the J segment 5 bases; nucleotides outside the gene matches: 5. The CDR3 reads CASSLAGGGDEQYF. CDR3 nucleotides: TGTGCCAGCAGTTTAGCGGGAGGAGGGGACGAGCAGTACTTC. The complete variable domain, with remaining parts taken from reference TRBV28 and TRBJ2-7, reads DVKVTQSSRYLVKRTGEKVFLECVQDMDHENMFWYRQDPGLGLRLIYFSYDVKMKEKGDIPEGYSVSREKKERFSLILESASTNQTSMYLCASSLAGGGDEQYFGPGTRLTVT.

This chain joins TRBV4-1 and TRBJ2-1, with 12 nucleotides matching TRBD1. V gave up 1 base and J gave up 8 bases; unmatched junction bases: 6. CDR3 length equals 16 residues. CDR1 is MGHRA and CDR2 is YSYEKL in the germline V gene. The CDR3 protein is CASSQVGTGGVDEQFF. The DNA of the CDR3 is TGCGCCAGCAGCCAAGTCGGGACAGGGGGCGTGGATGAGCAGTTCTTC.

DNA of the CDR3: TGTGCCATCAGTGATTCCGCCGGTGAGCAGTACTTC. This codes for CAISDSAGEQYF. The chain recombines TRBV10-3 with TRBJ2-7; D is unclear. The V end lost 3 bases, the J end lost 7 bases, and 10 bases lay between the germline ends. The CDR3 is 12 residues long. From germline, CDR1 is ENHRY and CDR2 SYGVKD.

The CDR3 is CASSDRVYGEQYF. DNA of the CDR3: TGTGCCAGCAGCGACAGGGTATACGGCGAGCAGTACTTC. The chain links TRBV7-9 to TRBJ2-7, with 7 positions matching TRBD1. Trimming at V came to 5 bases and at J to 6 bases, leaving 7 bases not matched to a gene. Per germline, CDR1 SEHNR and CDR2 FQNEAQ (reference sequence). The CDR3 sequence is 13 residues long.

The chain has TRBV6-2 or TRBV6-3 and TRBJ2-5; 11 positions match TRBD2. Germline trimming cut 5 bases from V and 1 base from J; bases unmatched to any gene: 6. The CDR3 length is 16 residues. Germline CDR1 MNHEY, CDR2 SVGEGT. The DNA for the CDR3 is TGTGCCAGCAGTCCCGGGACTAGCGGACCCCAAGAGACCCAGTACTTC. This codes for CASSPGTSGPQETQYF.

The chain carries TRBV11-3 and TRBJ2-2; 9 bases map to TRBD2. CDR3 length: 16 amino acids. Germline lookup yields CDR1 SGHNT and CDR2 YENEEA. V dropped 4 bases and J dropped 7; count of bases not matched to a gene: 10. The CDR3 DNA sequence: TGTGCCAGCAGCTCCCTCACTAGCGGGTCAGGCGGGGAGCTGTTTTTT. Its protein is CASSSLTSGSGGELFF.

With regard to this clone: Lacking the conserved final phenylalanine or tryptophan, this CDR3 likely reflects a read error. It is unclear where the CDR3 begins or ends on the DNA, so no DNA is shown, and the CDR3 is as TCRdb lists it. The chain combines TRBV11-2 with TRBJ1-2. Looked up from germline, CDR1 is SGHAT and CDR2 is FQNNGV. From its first to its last residue, the CDR3 has 9 amino acids. The CDR3 loop reads CASSLDRVL.

This clone was recorded once. V usage is TRBV6-2 or TRBV6-3 and J usage is TRBJ2-7; D remains unclear. Germline V gene lookup returns CDR1 MNHEY and CDR2 SVGEGT. Trimming stripped 0 bases from V and 3 bases from J, with 9 bases between. CDR3 size: 14 residues. CDR3 bases: TGTGCCAGCAGTTACTCTCCGGGTTACTACGAGCAGTACTTC. It encodes CASSYSPGYYEQYF.